This T cell receptor beta chain was captured by sequencing in a study of Ad26.COV2.S vaccination and SARS-CoV-2 variants. Study-level findings and limits: Total responses of T cells may have been underestimated by the analyses of TCR breadth and depth. People who got the vaccine had more spike-specific TCR breadth than people who got placebo. Substantial post-vaccination breadth of spike-specific CD8+ and CD4+ T cell responses was reported. The study found similar non-spike TCR breadth in vaccine and placebo recipients.

TCRdb's table, derived via immunoSEQ multiplex PCR, lists solely in-frame clones and lacks some. The sample has just over 350,000 clones; around 90% are singletons. This clone was recorded only once. Its antigen is currently unknown. Germline-derived CDR1 and CDR2 are MNHEY and SVGAGI. The CDR3 loop spans 14 amino acids. Losses at the gene ends were 6 bases for V and 3 bases for J; bases not matched to a gene: 6. This chain uses TRBV6-5 with TRBJ1-2; 8 nucleotides line up with TRBD1. The TCR sequence derives from a human donor who had recovered from COVID-19. The starting material was peripheral blood, obtained after recovery from COVID-19. CDR3 nucleotide sequence: TGTGCCAGCAGGCTCCAGGGGGCTGACTATGGCTACACCTTC. Its protein is CASRLQGADYGYTF.